This TCR beta chain stems from a study of shared clonotypes between healthy human individuals. Across the whole study: Three plates were used per donor for CD4 naive, three for CD4 memory, two for CD8 naive and one for CD8 memory.

Study observations and caveats: Lower generation probabilities were found for non-shared clonotypes than for those shared by all four donors. About 5% was the fraction of naive CD4 clonotypes found shared across four donors.

Remarks on this clone: Its antigen is still unknown.

Germline CDR1 SGDLS, CDR2 YYNGEE. V was pared by 3 bases and J by 0 bases, with 10 bases between. This CDR3 is 16 amino acids long. Sorted-subset replicate PCRs used approximately 190 ng of genomic DNA. This amount corresponded to about 30,000 T cell genomes. Libraries were prepared by immunoSEQ multiplex PCR; TCRdb keeps only in-frame clonotypes and omits some of them. The sample carries some 2,100,000 clones, roughly 91% recorded once. Terminally differentiated effector memory CD45RA+ cells were left out of the naive CD8 fraction, which was CD45RO-negative and positively selected for CCR7. This clonotype was sampled from a man between 18 and 35 years old in good health. Some clones in this sample may be carry-over from other donors' samples. The chain carries TRBV9 and TRBJ2-6, with D unclear. The sequencing sample was made of naive CD8+ T cells from PBMCs. The CDR3 bases are TGTGCCAGCAGCGACCCTATTGACTCTGGGGCCAACGTCCTGACTTTC. This encodes CASSDPIDSGANVLTF. The whole variable domain, remainder taken from reference TRBV9 and TRBJ2-6, is DSGVTQTPKHLITATGQRVTLRCSPRSGDLSVYWYQQSLDQGLQFLIQYYNGEERAKGNILERFSAQQFPDLHSELNLSSLELGDSALYFCASSDPIDSGANVLTFGAGSRLTVL.